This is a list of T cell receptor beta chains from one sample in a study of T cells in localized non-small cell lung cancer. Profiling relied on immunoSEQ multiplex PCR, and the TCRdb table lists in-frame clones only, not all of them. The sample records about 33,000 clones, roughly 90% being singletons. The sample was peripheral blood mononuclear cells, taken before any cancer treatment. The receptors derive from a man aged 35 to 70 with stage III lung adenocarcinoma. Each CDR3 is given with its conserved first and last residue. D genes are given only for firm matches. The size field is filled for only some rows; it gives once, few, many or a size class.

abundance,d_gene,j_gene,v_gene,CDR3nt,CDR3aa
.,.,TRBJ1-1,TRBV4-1,TGCGCCAGCCGCCCCTCGGGACCCATGAACACTGAAGCTTTCTTT,CASRPSGPMNTEAFF
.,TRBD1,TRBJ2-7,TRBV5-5,TGTGCCAGCAGCTCACAAGGGGGCTTTGACTCCAGCTCCTACGAGCAGTACTTC,CASSSQGGFDSSSYEQYF
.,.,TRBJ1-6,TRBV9,TGTGCCAGCAGCGCCCGCTCCAACCCGGATTCACCCCTCCACTTT,CASSARSNPDSPLHF
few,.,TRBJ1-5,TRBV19,TGTGCCAGTAGTATTTTGAATCAGCCCCAGCATTTT,CASSILNQPQHF
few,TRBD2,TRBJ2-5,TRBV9,TGTGCCAGCAGCCGGGCGGGGGGCCAAGAGACCCAGTACTTC,CASSRAGGQETQYF
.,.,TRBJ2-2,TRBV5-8,TGTGCCAGCGGTCGGGAAACGAACACCGGGGAGCTGTTTTTT,CASGRETNTGELFF
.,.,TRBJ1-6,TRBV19,TGTGCCAGTAGAGTAGAAGGGGACTCACCCCTCCACTTT,CASRVEGDSPLHF
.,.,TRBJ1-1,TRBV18,TGTGCCAGCTCTCAGGGGAGTAACACTGAAGCTTTCTTT,CASSQGSNTEAFF
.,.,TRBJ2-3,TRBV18,TGTGCCAGCTCACCACTCGGTGGGGGAGATACGCAGTATTTT,CASSPLGGGDTQYF
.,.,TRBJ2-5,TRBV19,TGTGCCAGTAGTATTAAGGAGGGGATGGAGACCCAGTACTTC,CASSIKEGMETQYF
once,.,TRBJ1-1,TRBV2,TGTGCCAGCAGTTCTCGACGTTCGATGAACACTGAAGCTTTCTTT,CASSSRRSMNTEAFF
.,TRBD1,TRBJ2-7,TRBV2,TGTGCCAGCAGTGAAGGGGGACAGTTTGCCTACGAGCAGTACTTC,CASSEGGQFAYEQYF
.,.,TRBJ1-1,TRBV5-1,TGCGCCAGCAGCCCCGGTACAGCCCCCTACACTGAAGCTTTCTTT,CASSPGTAPYTEAFF
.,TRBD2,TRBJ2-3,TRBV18,TGTGCCAGCTCAGATTTTCTAGCGGGGGCTAAGCAGTATTTT,CASSDFLAGAKQYF
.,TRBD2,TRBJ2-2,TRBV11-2,TGTGCCAGCAGCTTAGGGACTAGCGGGGGTACCGGGGAGCTGTTTTTT,CASSLGTSGGTGELFF
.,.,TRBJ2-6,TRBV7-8,TGTGCCAGCAGCTTAGGGATAATTAGGGGCCGGGGGGCCAACGTCCTGACTTTC,CASSLGIIRGRGANVLTF
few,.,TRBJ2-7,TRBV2,TGTGCCAGCTTGGATGGACACCTACTTGACTACGAGCAGTACTTC,CASLDGHLLDYEQYF
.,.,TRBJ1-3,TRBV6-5,TGTGCCAGCAGTAAATCAGGGAGCTCTGGAAACACCATATATTTT,CASSKSGSSGNTIYF
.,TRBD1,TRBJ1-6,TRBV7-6,TGTGCCAGCAGCTCCGAAGAGGGACAGGATAATTCACCCCTCCACTTT,CASSSEEGQDNSPLHF
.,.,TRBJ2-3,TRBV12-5,TGTGCTAGTGGACCTGGTACCCTGATTAGCACAGATACGCAGTATTTT,CASGPGTLISTDTQYF
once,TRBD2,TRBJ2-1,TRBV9,TGTGCCAGCAGCGTTCTCGCCGGGACTAGCGCCCATGAGCAGTTCTTC,CASSVLAGTSAHEQFF
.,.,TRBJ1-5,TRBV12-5,TGTGCTAGTGGTCCCCCCCTTACAGGGTTTTATAGCAATCAGCCCCAGCATTTT,CASGPPLTGFYSNQPQHF
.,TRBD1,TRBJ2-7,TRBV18,TGTGCCAGCTCACGACAGGGACAGGGGACTTACGAGCAGTACTTC,CASSRQGQGTYEQYF
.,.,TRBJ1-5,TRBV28,TGTGCCAGCAGTAGTTATCAGCCCCAGCATTTT,CASSSYQPQHF
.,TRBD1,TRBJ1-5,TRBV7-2,TGTGCCAGCACCTCGACAGGGAGTAGCAATCAGCCCCAGCATTTT,CASTSTGSSNQPQHF
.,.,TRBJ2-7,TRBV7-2,TGTGCCAGCAGCTTAAACGGGGGAACCTCCTACGAGCAGTACTTC,CASSLNGGTSYEQYF